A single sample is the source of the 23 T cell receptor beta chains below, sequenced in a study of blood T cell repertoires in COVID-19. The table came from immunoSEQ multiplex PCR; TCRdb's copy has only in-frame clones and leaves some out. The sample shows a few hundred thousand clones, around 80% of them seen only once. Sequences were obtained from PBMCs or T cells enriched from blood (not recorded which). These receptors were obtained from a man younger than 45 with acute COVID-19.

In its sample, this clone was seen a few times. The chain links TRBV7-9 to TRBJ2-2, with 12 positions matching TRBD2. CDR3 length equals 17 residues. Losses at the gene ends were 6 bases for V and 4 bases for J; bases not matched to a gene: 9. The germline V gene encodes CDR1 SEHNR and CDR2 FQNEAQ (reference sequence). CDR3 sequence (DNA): TGTGCCAGCAGTTCCACCGGGACTAGCGGGCTCACCGGGGAGCTGTTTTTT. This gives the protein CASSSTGTSGLTGELFF.

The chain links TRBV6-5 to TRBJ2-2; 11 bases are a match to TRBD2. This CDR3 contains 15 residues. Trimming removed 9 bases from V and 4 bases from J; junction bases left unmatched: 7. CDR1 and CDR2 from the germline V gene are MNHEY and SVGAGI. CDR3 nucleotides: TGTGCCAGTTCCCTAGCGGGAGGAGGCACCGGGGAGCTGTTTTTT. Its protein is CASSLAGGGTGELFF.

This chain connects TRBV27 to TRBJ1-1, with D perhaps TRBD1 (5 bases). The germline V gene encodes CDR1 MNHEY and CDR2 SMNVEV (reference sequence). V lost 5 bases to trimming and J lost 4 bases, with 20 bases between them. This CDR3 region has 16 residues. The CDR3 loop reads CASSPHRNRQSTEAFF. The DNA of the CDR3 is TGTGCCAGCAGTCCACACCGAAATCGACAGAGCACTGAAGCTTTCTTT.

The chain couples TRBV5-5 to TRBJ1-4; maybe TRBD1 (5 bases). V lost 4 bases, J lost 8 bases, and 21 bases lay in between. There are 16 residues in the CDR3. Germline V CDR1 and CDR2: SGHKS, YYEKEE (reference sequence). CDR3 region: CASSATPGFQVEKLFF. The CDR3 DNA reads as TGTGCCAGCAGCGCTACACCAGGGTTCCAGGTGGAAAAACTGTTTTTT.

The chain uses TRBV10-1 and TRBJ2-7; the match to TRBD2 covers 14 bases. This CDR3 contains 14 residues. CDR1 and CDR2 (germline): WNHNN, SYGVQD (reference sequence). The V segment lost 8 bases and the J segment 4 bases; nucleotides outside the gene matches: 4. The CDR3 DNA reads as TGCGCCAGCGGGGGACTAGCGGGAGAGTACGAGCAGTACGTC. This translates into CASGGLAGEYEQYV.

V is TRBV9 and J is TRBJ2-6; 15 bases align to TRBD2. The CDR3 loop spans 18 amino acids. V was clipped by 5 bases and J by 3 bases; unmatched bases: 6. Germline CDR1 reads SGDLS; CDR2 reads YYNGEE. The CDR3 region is CASSERTSGRVGANVLTF. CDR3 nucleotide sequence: TGTGCCAGCAGTGAGAGGACTAGCGGGAGGGTTGGGGCCAACGTCCTGACTTTC. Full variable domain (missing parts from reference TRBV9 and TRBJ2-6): DSGVTQTPKHLITATGQRVTLRCSPRSGDLSVYWYQQSLDQGLQFLIQYYNGEERAKGNILERFSAQQFPDLHSELNLSSLELGDSALYFCASSERTSGRVGANVLTFGAGSRLTVL.

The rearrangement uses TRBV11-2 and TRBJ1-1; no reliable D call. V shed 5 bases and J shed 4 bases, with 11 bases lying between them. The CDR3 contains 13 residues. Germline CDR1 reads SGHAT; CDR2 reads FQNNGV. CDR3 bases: TGTGCCAGCAGCCCCCTGTTGGCCACTGAAGCTTTCTTT. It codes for CASSPLLATEAFF.

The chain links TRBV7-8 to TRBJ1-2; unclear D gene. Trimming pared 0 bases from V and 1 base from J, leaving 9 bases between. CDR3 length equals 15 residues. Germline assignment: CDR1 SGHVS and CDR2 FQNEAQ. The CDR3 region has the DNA TGTGCCAGCAGCTTAGCGCCCGGACTTAACTATGGCTACACCTTC. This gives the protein CASSLAPGLNYGYTF.

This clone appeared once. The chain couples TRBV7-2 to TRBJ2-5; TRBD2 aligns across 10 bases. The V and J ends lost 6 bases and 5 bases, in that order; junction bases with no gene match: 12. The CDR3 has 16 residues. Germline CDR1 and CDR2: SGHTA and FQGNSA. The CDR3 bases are TGTGCCAGCAGACCCCCCCCCGGGACTAGCGCGGAGACCCAGTACTTC. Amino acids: CASRPPPGTSAETQYF.

The CDR3 DNA sequence: TGTGCCAGCAGATACCGGGACACCGGCTATGGCTACACCTTC. Its translation is CASRYRDTGYGYTF. The V gene is TRBV27, the J gene TRBJ1-2; TRBD1 might be the D (6 bases). The germline V and J ends were trimmed by 6 bases and 4 bases, with 15 bases remaining between them. The CDR3 loop spans 14 amino acids. Germline loops: CDR1 MNHEY, CDR2 SMNVEV (reference sequence).

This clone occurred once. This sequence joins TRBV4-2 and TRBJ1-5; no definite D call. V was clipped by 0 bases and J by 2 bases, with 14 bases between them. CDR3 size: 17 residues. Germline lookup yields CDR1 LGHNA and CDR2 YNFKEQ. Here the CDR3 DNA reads TGTGCCAGCAGCCAAGAAACGGGAGGTGGGGGCAATCAGCCCCAGCATTTT. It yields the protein CASSQETGGGGNQPQHF.

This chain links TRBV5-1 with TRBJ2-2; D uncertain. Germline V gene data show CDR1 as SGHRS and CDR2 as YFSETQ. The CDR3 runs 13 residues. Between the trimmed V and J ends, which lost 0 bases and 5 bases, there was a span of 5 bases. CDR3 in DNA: TGCGCCAGCAGCTTGGCCGGGACCGGGGAGCTGTTTTTT. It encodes CASSLAGTGELFF. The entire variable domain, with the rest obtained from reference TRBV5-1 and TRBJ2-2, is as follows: KAGVTQTPRYLIKTRGQQVTLSCSPISGHRSVSWYQQTPGQGLQFLFEYFSETQRNKGNFPGRFSGRQFSNSRSEMNVSTLELGDSALYLCASSLAGTGELFFGEGSRLTVL.

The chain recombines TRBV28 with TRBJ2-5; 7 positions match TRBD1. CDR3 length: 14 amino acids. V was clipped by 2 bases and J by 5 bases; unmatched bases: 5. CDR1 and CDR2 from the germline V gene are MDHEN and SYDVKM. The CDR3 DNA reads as TGTGCCAGCAGTTTAGACAGGGTGATCGAGACCCAGTACTTC. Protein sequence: CASSLDRVIETQYF.

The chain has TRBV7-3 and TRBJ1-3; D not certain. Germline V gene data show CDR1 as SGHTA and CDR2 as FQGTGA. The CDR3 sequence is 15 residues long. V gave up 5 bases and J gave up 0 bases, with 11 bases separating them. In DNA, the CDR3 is TGTGCCAGCAGCACGGACGGGAGCTCTGGAAACACCATATATTTT. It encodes CASSTDGSSGNTIYF. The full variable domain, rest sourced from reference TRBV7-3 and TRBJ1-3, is GAGVSQTPSNKVTEKGKYVELRCDPISGHTALYWYRQSLGQGPEFLIYFQGTGAADDSGLPNDRFFAVRPEGSVSTLKIQRTERGDSAVYLCASSTDGSSGNTIYFGEGSWLTVV.

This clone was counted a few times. CDR3 amino acids: CASSQRDTQYF. Here the CDR3 DNA reads TGCGCCAGCAGCCAGCGAGATACGCAGTATTTT. The chain recombines TRBV4-1 with TRBJ2-3, with D hard to call. Per germline, CDR1 MGHRA and CDR2 YSYEKL. With 3 bases removed from V and 5 bases from J, the gap between germline ends came to 3 bases. This CDR3 spans 11 amino acids.

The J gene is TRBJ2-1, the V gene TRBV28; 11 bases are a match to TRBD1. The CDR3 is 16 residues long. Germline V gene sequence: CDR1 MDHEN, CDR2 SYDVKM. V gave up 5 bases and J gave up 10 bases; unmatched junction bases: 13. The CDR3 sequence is CASSLSGTGGRGEQFF. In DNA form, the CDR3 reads TGTGCCAGCAGTCTCTCCGGGACAGGGGGAAGAGGCGAGCAGTTCTTC.

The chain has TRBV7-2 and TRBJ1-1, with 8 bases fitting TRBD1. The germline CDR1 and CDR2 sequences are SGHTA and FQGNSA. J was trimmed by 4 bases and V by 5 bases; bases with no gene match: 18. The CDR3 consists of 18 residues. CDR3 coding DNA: TGTGCCAGCAGCGGGCGGACAGGGTCGTTATCTTTCGGCACTGAAGCTTTCTTT. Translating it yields CASSGRTGSLSFGTEAFF.

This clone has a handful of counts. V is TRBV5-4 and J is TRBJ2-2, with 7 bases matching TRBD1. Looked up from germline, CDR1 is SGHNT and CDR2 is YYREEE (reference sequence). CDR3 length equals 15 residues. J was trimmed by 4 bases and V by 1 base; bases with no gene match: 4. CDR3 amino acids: CASSLNRGTTGELFF. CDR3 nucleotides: TGTGCCAGCAGCTTGAACAGGGGCACCACCGGGGAGCTGTTTTTT. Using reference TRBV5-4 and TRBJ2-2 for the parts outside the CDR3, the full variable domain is ETGVTQSPTHLIKTRGQQVTLRCSSQSGHNTVSWYQQALGQGPQFIFQYYREEENGRGNFPPRFSGLQFPNYSSELNVNALELDDSALYLCASSLNRGTTGELFFGEGSRLTVL.

This chain's CDR3 is CASRTDNSYNEQFF. CDR3 DNA sequence: TGTGCCAGCAGGACGGACAACTCCTACAATGAGCAGTTCTTC. The chain recombines TRBV2 with TRBJ2-1; perhaps TRBD1 as D (5 bases). CDR1 SNHLY and CDR2 FYNNEI come from the germline V gene. Trimming stripped 6 bases from V and 0 bases from J, with 9 bases between. The CDR3 is 14 amino acids.

CDR3 in amino acids: CTSSQDNWRPETPHTEAFF. The CDR3 coding sequence is TGCACCAGCAGCCAAGATAATTGGAGGCCGGAAACGCCCCACACTGAAGCTTTCTTT. This sequence joins TRBV1 and TRBJ1-1. TRBV1 is marked as a pseudogene. The CDR3 runs to 19 residues.

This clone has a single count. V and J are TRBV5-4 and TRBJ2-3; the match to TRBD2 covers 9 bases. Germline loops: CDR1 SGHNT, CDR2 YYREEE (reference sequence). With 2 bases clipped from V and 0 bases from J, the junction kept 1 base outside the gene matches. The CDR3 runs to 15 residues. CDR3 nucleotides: TGTGCCAGCAGCTTAGGACTAGCGAGCACAGATACGCAGTATTTT. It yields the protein CASSLGLASTDTQYF.

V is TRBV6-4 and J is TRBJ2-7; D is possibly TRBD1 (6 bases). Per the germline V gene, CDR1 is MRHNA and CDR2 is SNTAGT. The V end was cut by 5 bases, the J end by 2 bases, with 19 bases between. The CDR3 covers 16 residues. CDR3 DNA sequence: TGTGCCAGCAGTTTCCGACAGGTCGAACGGGCCTACGAGCAGTACGTC. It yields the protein CASSFRQVERAYEQYV.

The CDR3 reads CASSYGLVLYEQYV. The CDR3 DNA reads as TGTGCCAGCAGTTACGGACTAGTCCTCTACGAGCAGTACGTC. J is TRBJ2-7 and V is TRBV6-2 or TRBV6-3, with TRBD2 identical over 7 bases. Germline lookup yields CDR1 MNHEY and CDR2 SVGEGT. CDR3 length: 14 residues. V trimming: 2 bases; J trimming: 3 bases; junction bases outside the gene matches: 4.